These 22 T cell receptor beta chains were sequenced from one sample in a study of OX40 agonist ivuxolimab in advanced cancers. Library preparation employed the immunoSEQ multiplex PCR assay. What TCRdb holds here is the immuneACCESS table cut down to in-frame rearrangements. Part of the clones is not present; checked against another copy, under half of the missing clones reflect an unresolved V gene, and the others are unexplained. The sample table lists tens of thousands of clones, around 85% of them with a count of one. The top ten clones comprise more than 25% of the sample. The specimen comprised CD4+ or CD8+ T cells sorted from blood, sampled in a trial of the OX40 agonist ivuxolimab. Every receptor here comes from an adult with an advanced solid tumor such as melanoma, head and neck, liver or kidney cancer.

This chain links TRBV13 with TRBJ1-2, with D perhaps TRBD1 (6 bases). Trimming removed 5 bases at V and 3 bases at J, with 16 bases between. Per the germline V gene, CDR1 is PRHDT and CDR2 is FYEKMQ (reference sequence). This CDR3 contains 15 residues. The CDR3 sequence: CASSPGSGGHYGYTF. The CDR3 DNA reads TGTGCCAGCAGCCCAGGCTCGGGGGGCCACTATGGCTACACCTTC.

The chain carries TRBV15 and TRBJ1-3; D call uncertain. Trimming removed 3 bases at V and 0 bases at J, with 12 bases between. The length of the CDR3 is 16 residues. Per germline, CDR1 LNHNV and CDR2 YYDKDF (reference sequence). The CDR3 reads CATSSPNSDSGNTIYF. CDR3 nucleotide sequence: TGTGCCACCAGCAGCCCCAATTCGGACTCTGGAAACACCATATATTTT.

CDR3 nucleotides: TGTGCCAGAAGCTTAGGAGGACAGGGGGCGCGACTTTTGCAGCCCCAGCATTTT. Its protein product is CARSLGGQGARLLQPQHF. V is TRBV7-5 and J is TRBJ1-5; TRBD1 reflects the table's D call only, with no check against the DNA. TRBV7-5 is deemed a pseudogene. The CDR3 covers 18 residues.

V usage is TRBV11-1 and J usage is TRBJ1-1; possible D gene TRBD1, 5 bases. The CDR3 contains 12 residues. V lost 5 bases and J lost 7, with 11 bases in between. Germline V gives CDR1 SGHAT, CDR2 FQDESV (reference sequence). The CDR3 sequence: CASSPDSHEAFF. The DNA of the CDR3 is TGTGCCAGCAGCCCCGACAGTCATGAAGCTTTCTTT.

The chain has TRBV18 and TRBJ2-2; D might be TRBD2 (7 bases). Germline V gene lookup returns CDR1 KGHSH and CDR2 LQKENI. The V end lost 2 bases, the J end lost 6 bases, and 19 bases lay between the germline ends. This CDR3 comprises 17 residues. The CDR3 coding sequence is TGTGCCAGCTCACCAACAGGGACTACCTTTGGGTCCGGGGAGCTGTTTTTT. It yields the protein CASSPTGTTFGSGELFF.

Regarding this clone: The same CDR3 also results from other DNA sequences found in this sample. The chain employs TRBV7-9 and TRBJ1-5; D remains unclear. Germline CDR1 reads SEHNR; CDR2 reads FQNEAQ (reference sequence). There are 14 residues in the CDR3. The V end was cut by 5 bases, the J end by 1 base, with 9 bases between. CDR3 sequence reads: CASSPGVSNQPQHF. The CDR3 DNA reads TGTGCCAGCAGCCCCGGAGTCAGCAATCAGCCCCAGCATTTT.

V gene TRBV2 combines with J gene TRBJ1-2; 9 bases match TRBD1. V dropped 10 bases and J dropped 7; count of bases not matched to a gene: 13. The length of the CDR3 is 14 residues. Germline-derived CDR1 and CDR2 are SNHLY and FYNNEI. The CDR3 is CATPLGQGMSGYTF. In nucleotides, the CDR3 is TGTGCCACTCCCCTCGGACAGGGGATGAGTGGCTACACCTTC.

The chain links TRBV18 to TRBJ2-2; D is undetermined. CDR3 size: 12 residues. The germline V gene encodes CDR1 KGHSH and CDR2 LQKENI. The ends were cut back, 3 bases at V and 5 bases at J, with 4 bases in the middle. The CDR3 bases are TGTGCCAGCTCACCTGCGACCGGGGAGCTGTTTTTT. Translation gives CASSPATGELFF.

The rearrangement joins TRBV7-9 to TRBJ1-2, with D hard to call. This CDR3 comprises 12 residues. V was trimmed by 7 bases and J by 5 bases, leaving 11 bases between them. Germline assignment: CDR1 SEHNR and CDR2 FQNEAQ (reference sequence). The CDR3 nucleotides are TGTGCCAGCACAACCTCGACGTATGGCTACACCTTC. It codes for CASTTSTYGYTF.

The chain carries TRBV7-9 and TRBJ2-7; no clear D gene. Germline V gene lookup returns CDR1 SEHNR and CDR2 FQNEAQ (reference sequence). The CDR3 sequence is 11 residues long. V shed 5 bases and J shed 5 bases, with 7 bases lying between them. Here the CDR3 reads CASSRSNEQYF. The CDR3, as DNA: TGTGCCAGCAGCCGGAGCAACGAGCAGTACTTC.

This chain uses TRBV11-2 with TRBJ1-1; 7 nucleotides agree with TRBD1. The CDR3 loop spans 14 amino acids. Trimming took 5 bases from V and 6 from J; bases not matched to a gene: 9. Germline loops: CDR1 SGHAT, CDR2 FQNNGV. The CDR3 DNA is TGTGCCAGCAGCGAAACCGGGACAGTCTCTGAAGCTTTCTTT. The encoded protein is CASSETGTVSEAFF.

The chain joins TRBV6-6 to TRBJ1-4; D perhaps matches TRBD1 (5 bases). CDR1 and CDR2 from the germline V gene are MNHNY and SVGAGI (reference sequence). The CDR3 loop spans 13 amino acids. Trimming cost V 8 bases and J 8 bases, with 15 bases left between them. DNA for the CDR3: TGTGCCAGCGGGCGGCAGGGACGGGAAAAACTGTTTTTT. This codes for CASGRQGREKLFF.

The DNA for the CDR3 is TGTGCCAGCAGCCCAGCCGACTACGAGCAGTACTTC. Amino acids: CASSPADYEQYF. This rearrangement joins TRBV7-8 to TRBJ2-7; D gene uncertain. The CDR3 has 12 residues. V lost 5 bases and J lost 3, with 8 bases in between. Germline V gives CDR1 SGHVS, CDR2 FQNEAQ.

This clone was seen only once. This chain links TRBV4-2 with TRBJ1-1; 10 bases line up with TRBD1. Losses at the gene ends were 1 base for V and 2 bases for J; bases not matched to a gene: 4. Germline CDR1 LGHNA, CDR2 YNFKEQ. The CDR3 contains 16 residues. The CDR3 DNA follows: TGTGCCAGCAGCCAAGTCTCGACAGGGGGCAACACTGAAGCTTTCTTT. It is translated as CASSQVSTGGNTEAFF.

The chain links TRBV4-1 to TRBJ1-1; 9 nucleotides align to TRBD1. This CDR3 is built from 15 residues. J was trimmed by 5 bases and V by 4 bases; bases with no gene match: 8. Germline V gene lookup returns CDR1 MGHRA and CDR2 YSYEKL. The CDR3 here is CASSLGDREGTEAFF. The DNA for the CDR3 is TGCGCCAGCAGCCTCGGGGACAGGGAAGGGACTGAAGCTTTCTTT.

The chain joins TRBV5-3 to TRBJ1-2; 7 nucleotides match TRBD1. TRBV5-3 is assigned to the ORF class and has an uncertain function. This CDR3 has 16 residues. Losses at the gene ends were 4 bases for V and 4 bases for J; bases not matched to a gene: 13. CDR3: CARSRHWTGNFYGYTF. The DNA of the CDR3 is TGTGCCAGAAGCCGACACTGGACAGGTAACTTCTATGGCTACACCTTC.

The table lists this clone with a count of one. The CDR3 DNA reads as TGTGCCAGCAGCTTAGGGGACACCTCCCCCGAGCAGTACTTC. It codes for CASSLGDTSPEQYF. The J gene is TRBJ2-7, the V gene TRBV7-6; possibly TRBD1 for D (6 bases). With 1 base removed from V and 6 bases from J, the gap between germline ends came to 13 bases. The CDR3 has 14 amino acids. From germline, CDR1 is SGHVS and CDR2 FNYEAQ.

The chain employs TRBV19 and TRBJ1-4; D is unclear. V was pared by 7 bases and J by 4 bases, with 13 bases between. The CDR3 has 14 residues. CDR1 is LNHDA and CDR2 is SQIVND in the germline V gene (reference sequence). The CDR3 DNA reads TGTGCCAGTACCTCGTGGGATTATAATGAAAAACTGTTTTTT. Encoded protein: CASTSWDYNEKLFF.

The chain carries TRBV15 and TRBJ1-5; the D is unclear. Deletions cut 0 bases from V and 3 bases from J, with 9 bases between. Germline values: CDR1 LNHNV, CDR2 YYDKDF (reference sequence). The length of the CDR3 is 15 residues. CDR3 coding DNA: TGTGCCACCAGCAGAGATAGAGGGATCAATCAGCCCCAGCATTTT. This translates into CATSRDRGINQPQHF.

The V gene is TRBV2, the J gene TRBJ2-2; D assignment may be TRBD1 or TRBD2 (7 bases each). The CDR3 loop spans 16 amino acids. Trimming removed 2 bases from V and 3 bases from J, with 13 bases in between. Germline V CDR1 and CDR2: SNHLY, FYNNEI. The CDR3 is CASSEIQGRDTGELFF. The CDR3 coding sequence is TGTGCCAGCAGTGAAATACAGGGGAGGGACACCGGGGAGCTGTTTTTT.

The chain joins TRBV27 to TRBJ2-3; D is undetermined. Trimming pared 6 bases from V and 0 bases from J, leaving 13 bases between. Germline CDR1 and CDR2: MNHEY and SMNVEV (reference sequence). The CDR3 runs 15 residues. The CDR3 DNA reads as TGTGCCAGCAGGAGGAGAGATTTCAGCACAGATACGCAGTATTTT. Translating it yields CASRRRDFSTDTQYF.

The V and J genes are TRBV6-1 and TRBJ1-5; 9 bases are shared with TRBD1. Germline assignment: CDR1 MNHNS and CDR2 SASEGT. This CDR3 is built from 16 residues. Trimming took 0 bases from V and 5 from J; bases not matched to a gene: 5. In nucleotides, the CDR3 is TGTGCCAGCAGTGAAGCGTCCGGGACAGGGTATCAGCCCCAGCATTTT. Its protein is CASSEASGTGYQPQHF.